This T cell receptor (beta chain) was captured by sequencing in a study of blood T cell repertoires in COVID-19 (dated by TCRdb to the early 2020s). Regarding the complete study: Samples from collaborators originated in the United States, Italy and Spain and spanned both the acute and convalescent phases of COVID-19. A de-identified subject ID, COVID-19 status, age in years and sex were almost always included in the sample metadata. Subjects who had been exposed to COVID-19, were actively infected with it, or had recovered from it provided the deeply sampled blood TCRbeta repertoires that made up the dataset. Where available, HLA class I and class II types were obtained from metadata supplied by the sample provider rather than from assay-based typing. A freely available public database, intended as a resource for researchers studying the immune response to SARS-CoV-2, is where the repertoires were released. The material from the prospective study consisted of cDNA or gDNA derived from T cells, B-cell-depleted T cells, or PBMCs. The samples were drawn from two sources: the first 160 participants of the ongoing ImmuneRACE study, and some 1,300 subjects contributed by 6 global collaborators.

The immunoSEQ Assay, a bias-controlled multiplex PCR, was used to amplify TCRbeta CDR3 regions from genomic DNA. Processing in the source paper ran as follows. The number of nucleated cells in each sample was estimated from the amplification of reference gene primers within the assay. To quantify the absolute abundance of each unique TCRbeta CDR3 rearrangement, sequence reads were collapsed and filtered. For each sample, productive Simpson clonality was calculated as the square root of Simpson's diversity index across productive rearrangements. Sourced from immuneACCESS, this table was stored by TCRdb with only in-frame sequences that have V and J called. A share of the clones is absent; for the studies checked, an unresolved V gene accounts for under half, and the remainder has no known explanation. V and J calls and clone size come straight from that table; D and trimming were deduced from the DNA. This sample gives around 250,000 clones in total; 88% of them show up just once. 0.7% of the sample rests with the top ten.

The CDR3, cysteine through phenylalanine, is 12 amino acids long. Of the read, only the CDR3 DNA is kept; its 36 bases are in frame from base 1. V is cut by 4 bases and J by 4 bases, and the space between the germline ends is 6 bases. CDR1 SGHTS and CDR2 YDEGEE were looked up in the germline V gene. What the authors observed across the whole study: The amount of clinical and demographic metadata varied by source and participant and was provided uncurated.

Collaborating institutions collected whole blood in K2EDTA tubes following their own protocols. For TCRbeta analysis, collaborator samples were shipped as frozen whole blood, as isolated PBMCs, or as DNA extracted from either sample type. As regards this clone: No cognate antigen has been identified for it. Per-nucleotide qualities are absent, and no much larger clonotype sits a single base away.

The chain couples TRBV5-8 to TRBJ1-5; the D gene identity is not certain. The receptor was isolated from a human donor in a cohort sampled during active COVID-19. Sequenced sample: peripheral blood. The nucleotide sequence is TGTGCCAGCAGCCCCCTGAATCAGCCCCAGCATTTT. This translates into CASSPLNQPQHF.